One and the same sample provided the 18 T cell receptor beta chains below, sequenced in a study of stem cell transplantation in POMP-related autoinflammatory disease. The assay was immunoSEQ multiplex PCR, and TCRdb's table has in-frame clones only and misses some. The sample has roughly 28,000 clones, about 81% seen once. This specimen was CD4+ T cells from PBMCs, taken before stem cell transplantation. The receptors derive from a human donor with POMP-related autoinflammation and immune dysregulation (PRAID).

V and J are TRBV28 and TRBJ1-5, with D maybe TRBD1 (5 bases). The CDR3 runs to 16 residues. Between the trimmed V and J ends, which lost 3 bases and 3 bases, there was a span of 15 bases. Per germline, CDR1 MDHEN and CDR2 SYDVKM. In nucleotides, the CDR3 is TGTGCCAGCAGTTTGGACGGAGTGGGGCTCAATCAGCCCCAGCATTTT. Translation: CASSLDGVGLNQPQHF.

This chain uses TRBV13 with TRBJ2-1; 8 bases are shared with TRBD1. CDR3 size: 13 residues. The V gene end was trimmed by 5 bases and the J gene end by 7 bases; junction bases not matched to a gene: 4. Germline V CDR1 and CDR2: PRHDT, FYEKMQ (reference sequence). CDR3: CASSQRQGNEQFF. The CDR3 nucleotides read TGTGCCAGCAGCCAACGACAGGGGAATGAGCAGTTCTTC.

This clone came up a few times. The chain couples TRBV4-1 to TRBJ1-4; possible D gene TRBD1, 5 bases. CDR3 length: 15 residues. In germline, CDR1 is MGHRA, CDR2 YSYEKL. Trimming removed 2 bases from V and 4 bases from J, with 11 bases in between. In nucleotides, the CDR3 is TGCGCCAGCAGCCAATCACGAGACAGTAATGAAAAACTGTTTTTT. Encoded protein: CASSQSRDSNEKLFF.

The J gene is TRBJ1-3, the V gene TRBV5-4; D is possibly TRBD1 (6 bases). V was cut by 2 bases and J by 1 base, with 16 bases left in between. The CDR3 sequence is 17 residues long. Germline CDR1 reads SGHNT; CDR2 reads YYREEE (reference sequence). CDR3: CASSLGTQGSSGNTIYF. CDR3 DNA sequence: TGTGCCAGCAGCTTAGGCACCCAGGGGAGTTCTGGAAACACCATATATTTT.

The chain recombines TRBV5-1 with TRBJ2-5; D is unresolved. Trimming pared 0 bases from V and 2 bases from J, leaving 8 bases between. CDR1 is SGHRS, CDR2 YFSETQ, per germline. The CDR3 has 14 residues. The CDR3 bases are TGCGCCAGCAGCTTGGCCTCACAGCAAGAGACCCAGTACTTC. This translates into CASSLASQQETQYF.

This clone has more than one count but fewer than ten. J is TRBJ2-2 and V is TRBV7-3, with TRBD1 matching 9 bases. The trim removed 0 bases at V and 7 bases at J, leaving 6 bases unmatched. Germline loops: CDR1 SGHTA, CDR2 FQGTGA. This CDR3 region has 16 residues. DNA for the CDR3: TGTGCCAGCAGCTTAACTGGACAGGGGACGGGCGGGGAGCTGTTTTTT. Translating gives CASSLTGQGTGGELFF.

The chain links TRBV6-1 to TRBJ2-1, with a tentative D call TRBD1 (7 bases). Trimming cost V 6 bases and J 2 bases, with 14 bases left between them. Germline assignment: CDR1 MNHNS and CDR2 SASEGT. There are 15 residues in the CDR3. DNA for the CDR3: TGTGCCAGCAGCTTCAGGGGGGTCCCCTACAATGAGCAGTTCTTC. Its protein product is CASSFRGVPYNEQFF.

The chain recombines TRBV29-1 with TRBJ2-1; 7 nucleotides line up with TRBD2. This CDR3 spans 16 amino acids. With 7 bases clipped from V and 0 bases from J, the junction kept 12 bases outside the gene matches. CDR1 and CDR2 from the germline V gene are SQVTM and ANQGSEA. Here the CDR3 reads CSGVPLASSSYNEQFF. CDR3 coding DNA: TGCAGCGGGGTCCCACTAGCGTCGAGCTCCTACAATGAGCAGTTCTTC.

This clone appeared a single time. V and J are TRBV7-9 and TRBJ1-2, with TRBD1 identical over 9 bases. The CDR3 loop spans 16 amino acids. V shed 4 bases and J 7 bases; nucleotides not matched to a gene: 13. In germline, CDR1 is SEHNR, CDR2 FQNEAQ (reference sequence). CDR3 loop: CASSSPMTGGSSGYTF. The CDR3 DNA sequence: TGTGCCAGCAGCTCACCTATGACAGGGGGAAGTAGTGGCTACACCTTC.

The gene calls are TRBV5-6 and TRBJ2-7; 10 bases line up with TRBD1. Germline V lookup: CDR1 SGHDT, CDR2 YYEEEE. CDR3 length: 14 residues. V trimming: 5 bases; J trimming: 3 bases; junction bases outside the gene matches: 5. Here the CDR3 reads CASSTGTGDYEQYF. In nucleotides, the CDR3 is TGTGCCAGCAGTACCGGGACAGGGGACTACGAGCAGTACTTC.

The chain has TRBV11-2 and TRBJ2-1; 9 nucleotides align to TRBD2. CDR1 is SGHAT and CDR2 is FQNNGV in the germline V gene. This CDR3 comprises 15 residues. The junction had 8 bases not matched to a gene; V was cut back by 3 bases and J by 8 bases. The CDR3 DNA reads TGTGCCAGCAGCTTCAGGCGGGGGGGCCCCGATGAGCAGTTCTTC. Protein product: CASSFRRGGPDEQFF. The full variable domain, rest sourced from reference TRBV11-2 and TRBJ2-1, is EAGVAQSPRYKIIEKRQSVAFWCNPISGHATLYWYQQILGQGPKLLIQFQNNGVVDDSQLPKDRFSAERLKGVDSTLKIQPAKLEDSAVYLCASSFRRGGPDEQFFGPGTRLTVL.

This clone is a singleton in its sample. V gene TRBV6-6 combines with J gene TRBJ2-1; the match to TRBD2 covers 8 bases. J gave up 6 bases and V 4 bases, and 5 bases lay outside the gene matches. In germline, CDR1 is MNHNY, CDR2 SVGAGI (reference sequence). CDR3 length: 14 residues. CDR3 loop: CASSSAGGLNEQFF. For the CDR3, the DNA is TGTGCCAGCAGTTCGGCGGGGGGCCTCAATGAGCAGTTCTTC.

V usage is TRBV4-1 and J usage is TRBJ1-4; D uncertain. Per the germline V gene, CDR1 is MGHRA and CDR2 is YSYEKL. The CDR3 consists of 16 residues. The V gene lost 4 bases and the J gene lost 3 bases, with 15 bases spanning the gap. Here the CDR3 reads CASSLWDRWPNEKLFF. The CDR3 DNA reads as TGCGCCAGCAGCCTTTGGGATAGGTGGCCTAATGAAAAACTGTTTTTT.

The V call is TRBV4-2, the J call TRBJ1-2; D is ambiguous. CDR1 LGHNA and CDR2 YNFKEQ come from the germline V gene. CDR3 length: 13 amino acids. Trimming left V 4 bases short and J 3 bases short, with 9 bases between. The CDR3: CASSPQTDYGYTF. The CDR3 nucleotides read TGTGCCAGCAGCCCCCAGACTGACTATGGCTACACCTTC.

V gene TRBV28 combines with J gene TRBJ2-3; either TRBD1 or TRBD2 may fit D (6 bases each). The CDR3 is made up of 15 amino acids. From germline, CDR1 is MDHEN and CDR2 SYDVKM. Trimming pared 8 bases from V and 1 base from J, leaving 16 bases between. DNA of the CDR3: TGTGCCAGCCTGGGGGGCCAGGGTGGCACAGATACGCAGTATTTT. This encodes CASLGGQGGTDTQYF.

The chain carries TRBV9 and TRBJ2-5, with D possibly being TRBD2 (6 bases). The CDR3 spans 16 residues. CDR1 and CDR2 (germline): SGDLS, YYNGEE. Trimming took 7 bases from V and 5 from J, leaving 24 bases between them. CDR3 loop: CASAVGGLGGRETQYF. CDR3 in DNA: TGTGCCAGCGCCGTAGGAGGATTAGGAGGGCGGGAGACCCAGTACTTC. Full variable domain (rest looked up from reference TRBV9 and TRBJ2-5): DSGVTQTPKHLITATGQRVTLRCSPRSGDLSVYWYQQSLDQGLQFLIQYYNGEERAKGNILERFSAQQFPDLHSELNLSSLELGDSALYFCASAVGGLGGRETQYFGPGTRLLVL.

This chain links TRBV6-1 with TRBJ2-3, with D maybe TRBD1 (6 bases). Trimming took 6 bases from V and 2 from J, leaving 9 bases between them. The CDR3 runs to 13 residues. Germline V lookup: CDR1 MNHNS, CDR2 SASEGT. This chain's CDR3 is CASSGTYTDTQYF. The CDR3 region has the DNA TGTGCCAGCAGCGGGACATACACAGATACGCAGTATTTT.

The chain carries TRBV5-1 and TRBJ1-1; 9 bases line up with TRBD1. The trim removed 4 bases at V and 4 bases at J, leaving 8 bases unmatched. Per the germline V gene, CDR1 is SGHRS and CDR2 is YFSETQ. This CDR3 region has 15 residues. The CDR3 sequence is CASSGTGMGGTEAFF. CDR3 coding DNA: TGCGCCAGCAGCGGGACAGGGATGGGGGGCACTGAAGCTTTCTTT.